This T cell receptor (beta chain) was retrieved from a study of regulatory T cells in long-lasting Graves disease. CDR3-region Arm-PCR and iRepertoire HTBI primers produced the TCR beta libraries. MiXCR, applied by TCRdb to the multiplex PCR reads, yields one record per CDR3 protein. Among 500,000 or so distinct CDR3 sequences listed, roughly a sixth were seen once. The time point denotes: newly diagnosed GD, antithyroid drugs for less than 3 months. Making the TCR library involved RNA that had been extracted from PBMCs. Criteria from the American Thyroid Association guidelines were applied to diagnose Graves' disease. Germline assignment: CDR1 MNHEY and CDR2 SMNVEV (reference sequence). The ends were cut back, 2 bases at V and 3 bases at J, with 5 bases in the middle. The CDR3 runs to 14 residues. This clonotype was seen only a few times. The antigen is not known. Findings and caveats of the study: Possibly, too few samples lowered accuracy.

These data also formed part of another study, on T cells in Graves' hyperthyroidism and ophthalmopathy. That report adds: Initially, a first-round RT-PCR of the TCR CDR3 employed the HTBI primer set. Stable hyperthyroidism was told apart from ophthalmopathy by a model built on 13 V-J features.

The receptor comes from a woman aged 35-65 years with Graves disease. Source: peripheral blood mononuclear cells (PBMCs), taken at new diagnosis, from a patient treated with antithyroid drugs. This chain links TRBV27 with TRBJ2-6; D remains unclear. The chain's CDR3 is CASSLVFGANVLTF. The CDR3 DNA reads as TGTGCCAGCAGTTTAGTCTTTGGGGCCAACGTCCTGACTTTC.